This T cell receptor (beta chain) derives from a study of shared clonotypes between healthy human individuals. The assay was immunoSEQ multiplex PCR, and TCRdb's table has in-frame clones only and misses some. The data contain about 820,000 clones, 80% to 95% of them seen just once; the ten biggest clones take up approximately 25%. The V gene lost 6 bases and the J gene lost 1 base, with 10 bases spanning the gap. CDR1 SGHDT and CDR2 YYEEEE come from the germline V gene. CDR3 length: 14 amino acids. As to this clone: Its antigen is not known.

General study findings and limits: It was expected that sequencing depth would affect clonotype sharing among donors. Despite large depth, rarefaction showed incomplete sorted-subset sequencing. Clonotypes which were not shared had lower generation probabilities than clonotypes that all four donors shared. Clonotypes that were shared across a handful of donors made up around 4.6% of naive CD4 clonotypes.

Cells designated naive CD8 were CD45RO-negative and were positively selected for CCR7, with terminally differentiated effector memory CD45RA+ cells excluded. The sample comprised naive CD8+ T cells sorted from blood. The chain joins TRBV5-6 to TRBJ2-2; a possible D gene is TRBD1 (5 bases). The receptor's source is a man aged 30 to 45 in good health. Here the CDR3 reads CASIQGENTGELFF. The CDR3 nucleotides are TGTGCCAGCATCCAAGGGGAGAACACCGGGGAGCTGTTTTTT.